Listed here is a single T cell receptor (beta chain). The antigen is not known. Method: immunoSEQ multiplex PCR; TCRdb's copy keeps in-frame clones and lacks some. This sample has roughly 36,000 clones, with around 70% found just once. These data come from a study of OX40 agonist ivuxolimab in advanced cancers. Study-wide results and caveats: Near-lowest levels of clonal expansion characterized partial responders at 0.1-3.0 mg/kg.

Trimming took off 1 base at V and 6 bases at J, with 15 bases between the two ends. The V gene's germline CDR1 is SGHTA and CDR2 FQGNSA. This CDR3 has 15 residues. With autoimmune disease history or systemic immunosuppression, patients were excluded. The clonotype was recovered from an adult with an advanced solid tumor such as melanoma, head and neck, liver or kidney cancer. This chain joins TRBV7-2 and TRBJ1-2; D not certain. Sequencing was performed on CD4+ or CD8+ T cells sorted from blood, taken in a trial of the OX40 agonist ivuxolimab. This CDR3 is CASSLEERTSHGYTF. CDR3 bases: TGTGCCAGCAGCTTAGAGGAGAGGACCTCGCATGGCTACACCTTC.